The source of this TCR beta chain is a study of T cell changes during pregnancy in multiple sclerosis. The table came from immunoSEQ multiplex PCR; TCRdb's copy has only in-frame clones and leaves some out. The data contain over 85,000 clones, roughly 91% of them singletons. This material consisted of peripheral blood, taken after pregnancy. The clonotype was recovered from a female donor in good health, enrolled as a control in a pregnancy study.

CDR3 residues: CSIHSGANVLTF. The CDR3 DNA reads as TGCAGCATCCACTCTGGGGCCAACGTCCTGACTTTC. The chain has TRBV29-1 and TRBJ2-6; unclear D gene. The germline V gene has CDR1 SQVTM and CDR2 ANQGSEA. Trimming removed 8 bases from V and 0 bases from J, with 5 bases in between. The CDR3 is made up of 12 amino acids.